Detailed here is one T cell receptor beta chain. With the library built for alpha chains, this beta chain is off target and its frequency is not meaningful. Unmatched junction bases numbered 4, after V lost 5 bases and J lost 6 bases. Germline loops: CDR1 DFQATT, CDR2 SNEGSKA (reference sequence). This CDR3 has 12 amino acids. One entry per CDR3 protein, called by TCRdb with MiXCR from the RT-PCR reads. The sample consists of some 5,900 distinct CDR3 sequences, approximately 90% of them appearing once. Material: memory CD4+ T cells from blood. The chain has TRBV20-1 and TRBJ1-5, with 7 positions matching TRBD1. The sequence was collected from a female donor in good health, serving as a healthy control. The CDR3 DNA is TGCAGTGCTGTTTCAGGGGGTCAGCCCCAGCATTTT. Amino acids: CSAVSGGQPQHF.